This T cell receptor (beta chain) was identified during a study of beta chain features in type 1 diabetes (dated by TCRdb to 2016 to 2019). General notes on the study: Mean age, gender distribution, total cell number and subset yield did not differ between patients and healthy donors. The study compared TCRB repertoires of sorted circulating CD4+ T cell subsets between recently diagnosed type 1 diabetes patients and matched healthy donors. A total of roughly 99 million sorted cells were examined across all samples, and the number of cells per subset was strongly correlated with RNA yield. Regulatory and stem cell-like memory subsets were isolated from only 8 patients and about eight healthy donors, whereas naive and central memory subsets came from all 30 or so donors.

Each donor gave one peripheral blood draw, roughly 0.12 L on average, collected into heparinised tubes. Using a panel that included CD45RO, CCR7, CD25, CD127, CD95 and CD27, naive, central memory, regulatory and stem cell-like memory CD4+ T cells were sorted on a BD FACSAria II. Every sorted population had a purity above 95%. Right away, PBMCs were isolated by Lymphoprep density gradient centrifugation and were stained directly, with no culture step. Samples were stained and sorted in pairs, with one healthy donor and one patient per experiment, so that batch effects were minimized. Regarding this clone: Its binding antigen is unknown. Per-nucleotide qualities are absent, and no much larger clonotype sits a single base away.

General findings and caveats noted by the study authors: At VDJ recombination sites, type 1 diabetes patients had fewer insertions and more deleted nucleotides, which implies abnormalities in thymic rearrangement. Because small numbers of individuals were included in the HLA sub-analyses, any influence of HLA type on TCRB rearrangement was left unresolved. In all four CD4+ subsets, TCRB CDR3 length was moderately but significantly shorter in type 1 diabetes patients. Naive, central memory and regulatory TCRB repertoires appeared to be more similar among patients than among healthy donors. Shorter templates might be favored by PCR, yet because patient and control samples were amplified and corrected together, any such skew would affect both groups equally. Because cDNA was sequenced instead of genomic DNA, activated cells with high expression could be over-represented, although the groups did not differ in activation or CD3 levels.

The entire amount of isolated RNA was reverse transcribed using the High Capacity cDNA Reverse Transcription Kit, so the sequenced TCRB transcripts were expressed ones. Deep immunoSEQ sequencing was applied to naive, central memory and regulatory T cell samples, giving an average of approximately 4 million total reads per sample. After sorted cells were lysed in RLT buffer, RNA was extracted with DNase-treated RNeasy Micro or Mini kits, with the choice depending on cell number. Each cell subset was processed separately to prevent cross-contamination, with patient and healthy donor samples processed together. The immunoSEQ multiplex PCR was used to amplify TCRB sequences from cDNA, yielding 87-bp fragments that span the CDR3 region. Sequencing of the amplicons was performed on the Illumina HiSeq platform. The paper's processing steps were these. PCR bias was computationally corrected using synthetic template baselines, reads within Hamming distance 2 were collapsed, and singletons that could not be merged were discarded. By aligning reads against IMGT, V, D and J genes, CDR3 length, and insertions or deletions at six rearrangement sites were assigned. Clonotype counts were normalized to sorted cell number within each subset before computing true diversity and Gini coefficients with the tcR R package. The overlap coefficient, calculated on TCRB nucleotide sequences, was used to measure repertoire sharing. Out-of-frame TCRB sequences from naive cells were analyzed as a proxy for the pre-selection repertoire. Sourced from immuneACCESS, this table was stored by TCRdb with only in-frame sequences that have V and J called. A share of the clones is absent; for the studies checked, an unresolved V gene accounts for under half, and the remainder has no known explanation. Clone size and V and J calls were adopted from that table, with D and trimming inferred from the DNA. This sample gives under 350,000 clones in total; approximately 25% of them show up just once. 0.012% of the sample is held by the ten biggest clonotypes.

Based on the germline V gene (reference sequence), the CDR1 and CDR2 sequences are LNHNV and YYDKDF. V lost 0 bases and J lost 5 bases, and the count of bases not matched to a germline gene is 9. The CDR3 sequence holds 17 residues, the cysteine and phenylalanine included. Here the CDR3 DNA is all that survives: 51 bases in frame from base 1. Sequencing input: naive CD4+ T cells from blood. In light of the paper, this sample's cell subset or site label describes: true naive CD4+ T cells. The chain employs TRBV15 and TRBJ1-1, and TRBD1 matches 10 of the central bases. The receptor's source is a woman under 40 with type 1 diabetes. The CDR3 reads CATSRDPRTGGKTEAFF. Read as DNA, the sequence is TGTGCCACCAGCAGAGACCCCCGGACAGGGGGTAAGACTGAAGCTTTCTTT.